This T cell receptor beta chain was observed in a study of blood T cell repertoires in COVID-19. The wider study: Sites in the United States, Italy and Spain provided acute and convalescent COVID-19 samples. In each case, the material was cDNA or gDNA derived from T cells, B-cell-depleted T cells, or PBMCs.

This CDR3 has 14 amino acids. The V segment lost 6 bases and the J segment 0 bases; nucleotides outside the gene matches: 2. Looked up from germline, CDR1 is LGHNT and CDR2 is FRNRAP. Data came from immunoSEQ multiplex PCR; TCRdb stores just in-frame clones and leaves some out. The table has 80,000 to 100,000 clones, over 65% seen once. The specimen was peripheral blood. This chain connects TRBV12-5 to TRBJ2-1, with TRBD1 matching over 7 bases. This clonotype was obtained from a man aged 65 to 79 with COVID-19, enrolled during active disease. The CDR3 loop is CASGPGGSYNEQFF. CDR3 DNA: TGTGCTAGTGGCCCAGGGGGCTCCTACAATGAGCAGTTCTTC.